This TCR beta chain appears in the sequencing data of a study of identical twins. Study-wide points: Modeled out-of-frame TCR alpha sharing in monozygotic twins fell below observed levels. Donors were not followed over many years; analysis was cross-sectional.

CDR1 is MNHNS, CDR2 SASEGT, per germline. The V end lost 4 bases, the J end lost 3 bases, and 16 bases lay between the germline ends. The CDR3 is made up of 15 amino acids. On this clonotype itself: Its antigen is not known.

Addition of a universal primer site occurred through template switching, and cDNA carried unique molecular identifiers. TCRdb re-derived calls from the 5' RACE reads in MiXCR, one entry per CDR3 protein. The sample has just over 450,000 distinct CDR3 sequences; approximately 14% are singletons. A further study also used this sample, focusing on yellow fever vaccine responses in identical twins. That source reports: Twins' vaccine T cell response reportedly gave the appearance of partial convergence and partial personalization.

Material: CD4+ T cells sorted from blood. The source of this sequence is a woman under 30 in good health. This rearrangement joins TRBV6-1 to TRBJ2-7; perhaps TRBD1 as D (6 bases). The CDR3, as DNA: TGTGCCAGCAGTGGTGACTCACTAGGGGGCTACGAGCAGTACTTC. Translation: CASSGDSLGGYEQYF.